Detailed here is one T cell receptor beta chain. This specimen comes from a study of blood T cell repertoires in COVID-19. Study at large: Researchers got acute and convalescent COVID-19 samples from the United States, Italy and Spain. The cDNA or gDNA used as material had been derived from T cells, B-cell-depleted T cells, or PBMCs.

V lost 0 bases and J lost 1; bases outside the gene matches: 0. This CDR3 spans 15 amino acids. Germline CDR1 and CDR2: LNHNV and YYDKDF (reference sequence). In the study's own analysis: From reference gene primer amplification, estimates of nucleated cell counts were derived. Sequencing used immunoSEQ multiplex PCR; TCRdb keeps in-frame clones, though not all of them. That table supplies the V and J calls and clone size; D and trimming were determined from the DNA. The sample holds approximately 71,000 clones, about nine tenths seen once. The TCR sequence derives from a human donor in a cohort sampled during active COVID-19. The sequencing input was peripheral blood. The V call is TRBV15, the J call TRBJ2-3, with 8 bases identical to TRBD1. CDR3: CATSRETGGTDTQYF. In DNA, the CDR3 is TGTGCCACCAGCAGAGAGACAGGGGGCACAGATACGCAGTATTTT.